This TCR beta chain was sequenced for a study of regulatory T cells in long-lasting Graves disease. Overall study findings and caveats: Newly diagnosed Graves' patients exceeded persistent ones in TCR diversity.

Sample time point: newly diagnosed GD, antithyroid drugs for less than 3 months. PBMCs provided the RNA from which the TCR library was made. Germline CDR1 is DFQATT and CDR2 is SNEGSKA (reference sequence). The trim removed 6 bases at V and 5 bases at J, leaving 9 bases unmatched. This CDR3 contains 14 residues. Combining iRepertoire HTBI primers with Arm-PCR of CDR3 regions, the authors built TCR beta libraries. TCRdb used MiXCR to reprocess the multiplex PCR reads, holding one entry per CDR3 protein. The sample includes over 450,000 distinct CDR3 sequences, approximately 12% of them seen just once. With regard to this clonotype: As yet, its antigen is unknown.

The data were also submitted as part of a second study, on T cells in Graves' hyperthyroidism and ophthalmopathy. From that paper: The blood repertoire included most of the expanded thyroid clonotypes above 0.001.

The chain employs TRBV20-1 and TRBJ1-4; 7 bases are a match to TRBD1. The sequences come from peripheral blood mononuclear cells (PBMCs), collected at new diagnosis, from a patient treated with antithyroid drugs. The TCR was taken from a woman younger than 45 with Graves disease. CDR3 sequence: CSAKPRGLNEKLFF. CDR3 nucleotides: TGCAGTGCAAAGCCCAGGGGGTTGAATGAAAAACTGTTTTTT.